Following are 20 T cell receptor beta chains from one sample sequenced in a study of blood T cell repertoires in COVID-19. Measured with immunoSEQ multiplex PCR; TCRdb has only the in-frame clones, and not every one. Among hundreds of thousands of clones, 65% to 90% were seen once, and the ten largest hold 3% to 4%. Sequenced: PBMCs or T cells enriched from blood (not recorded which). Receptor source: a woman in her forties with acute COVID-19.

The rearrangement uses TRBV28 and TRBJ2-7; weak D call: TRBD2 (6 bases). Germline CDR1 reads MDHEN; CDR2 reads SYDVKM. The CDR3 is 16 amino acids. Between the trimmed V and J ends, which lost 7 bases and 2 bases, there was a span of 21 bases. This CDR3 is CASTNGGLAQTYEQYF. As DNA, the CDR3 is TGTGCCAGCACCAACGGAGGGCTAGCTCAAACCTACGAGCAGTACTTC.

The chain links TRBV24-1 to TRBJ2-3; TRBD2 agrees at 7 bases. The CDR3 extends over 16 amino acids. Germline values: CDR1 KGHDR, CDR2 SFDVKD. J was trimmed by 0 bases and V by 3 bases; bases with no gene match: 5. The CDR3 DNA sequence: TGTGCCACCAGTGATCTTAGCGGGTCTAGCACAGATACGCAGTATTTT. Its protein is CATSDLSGSSTDTQYF.

The genes are TRBV6-5 and TRBJ2-1; D possibly corresponds to TRBD2 (6 bases). The CDR3 covers 14 residues. V dropped 3 bases and J dropped 8 bases, with 14 bases sitting between them. The germline gives CDR1 MNHEY, CDR2 SVGAGI. The CDR3 region has the DNA TGTGCCAGCAGTTATGGCAGGGAGGTAGATGAGCAGTTCTTC. As protein: CASSYGREVDEQFF.

The rearrangement joins TRBV6-5 to TRBJ2-5, with 12 bases aligning to TRBD2. Trimming cost V 6 bases and J 5 bases; bases outside gene matches: 4. Germline assignment: CDR1 MNHEY and CDR2 SVGAGI. This CDR3 contains 14 residues. The CDR3 nucleotides are TGTGCCAGCAGGGCTAGCGGGAGGGCGGAGACCCAGTACTTC. Encoded protein: CASRASGRAETQYF.

This clone was seen once. The chain recombines TRBV7-2 with TRBJ1-4; TRBD1 agrees at 8 bases. Per the germline V gene, CDR1 is SGHTA and CDR2 is FQGNSA. The J segment lost 3 bases and the V segment lost 4 bases, leaving 4 bases of the junction unmatched. The CDR3 totals 15 residues. In DNA form, the CDR3 reads TGTGCCAGCAGCTCTTACAGGGGGGCTAATGAAAAACTGTTTTTT. Encoded protein: CASSSYRGANEKLFF.

The chain recombines TRBV5-1 with TRBJ1-3, with 7 bases fitting TRBD1. The CDR3 is 17 residues long. Germline-derived CDR1 and CDR2 are SGHRS and YFSETQ. Losses at the gene ends were 0 bases for V and 2 bases for J; bases not matched to a gene: 8. CDR3 nucleotide sequence: TGCGCCAGCAGCTTGGGATGGCAGGGGGGCACTGGAAACACCATATATTTT. Translation gives CASSLGWQGGTGNTIYF. Using reference TRBV5-1 and TRBJ1-3 for the parts outside the CDR3, the full variable domain is KAGVTQTPRYLIKTRGQQVTLSCSPISGHRSVSWYQQTPGQGLQFLFEYFSETQRNKGNFPGRFSGRQFSNSRSEMNVSTLELGDSALYLCASSLGWQGGTGNTIYFGEGSWLTVV.

The chain combines TRBV30 with TRBJ1-5; possible D gene TRBD1, 5 bases. The CDR3 is 12 residues long. V was trimmed by 3 bases and J by 6 bases, leaving 9 bases between them. Germline CDR1 is GTSNPN and CDR2 is SVGIG (reference sequence). The chain's CDR3 is CAWSIRVQPQHF. The CDR3 DNA reads as TGTGCCTGGAGCATCAGGGTTCAGCCCCAGCATTTT.

This chain joins TRBV5-1 and TRBJ2-1; D perhaps matches TRBD2 (5 bases). Germline CDR1 SGHRS, CDR2 YFSETQ. Trimming stripped 4 bases from V and 9 bases from J, with 17 bases between. This CDR3 is built from 14 residues. The CDR3: CASSTSQLSGEQFF. CDR3 DNA: TGCGCCAGCAGCACCTCGCAATTGAGCGGTGAGCAGTTCTTC.

The chain combines TRBV27 with TRBJ2-7; the D is unclear. With 8 bases removed from V and 6 bases from J, the gap between germline ends came to 8 bases. CDR3 size: 10 residues. CDR1 and CDR2 (germline): MNHEY, SMNVEV (reference sequence). The CDR3, as DNA: TGTGCCAGCCCTCCCCGCGAGCAGTACTTC. Translation gives CASPPREQYF.

This clone appeared a single time. The genes are TRBV6-5 and TRBJ2-5; 7 bases are shared with TRBD2. The CDR3 has 13 amino acids. Germline trimming cut 5 bases from V and 4 bases from J; bases unmatched to any gene: 4. The germline CDR1 and CDR2 sequences are MNHEY and SVGAGI. The CDR3 DNA sequence: TGTGCCAGCAGTAGGACTAGAGGAGAGACCCAGTACTTC. Translating gives CASSRTRGETQYF.

The chain has TRBV5-1 and TRBJ1-4, with 7 bases fitting TRBD1. From germline, CDR1 is SGHRS and CDR2 YFSETQ. The junction had 10 bases not matched to a gene; V was cut back by 6 bases and J by 5 bases. The CDR3 runs 15 residues. CDR3 region: CASTLSGGLNEKLFF. The DNA for the CDR3 is TGCGCCAGCACCCTATCAGGGGGATTAAATGAAAAACTGTTTTTT.

This sequence joins TRBV28 and TRBJ1-2, with 8 positions matching TRBD1. Trimming cost V 7 bases and J 6 bases; bases outside gene matches: 4. This CDR3 comprises 12 residues. Germline V gene sequence: CDR1 MDHEN, CDR2 SYDVKM. This CDR3 reads CASNQQGDGYTF. CDR3 coding DNA: TGTGCCAGCAACCAACAGGGGGATGGCTACACCTTC.

The genes are TRBV7-2 and TRBJ1-6; 8 positions match TRBD1. This CDR3 has 15 amino acids. CDR1 SGHTA and CDR2 FQGNSA come from the germline V gene. Trimming removed 5 bases from V and 8 bases from J; junction bases left unmatched: 8. CDR3 in amino acids: CASSISGQGYSPLHF. The CDR3 region has the DNA TGTGCCAGCAGCATAAGCGGACAGGGTTATTCACCCCTCCACTTT.

The gene calls are TRBV29-1 and TRBJ1-5; 8 nucleotides line up with TRBD1. The CDR3 runs 13 residues. Germline V gene data show CDR1 as SQVTM and CDR2 as ANQGSEA. Trimming cost V 5 bases and J 4 bases; bases outside gene matches: 4. In DNA, the CDR3 is TGCAGCGTTTTGACAGGGGCTAATCAGCCCCAGCATTTT. This encodes CSVLTGANQPQHF. The variable domain in full, completed from reference TRBV29-1 and TRBJ1-5, reads SAVISQKPSRDICQRGTSLTIQCQVDSQVTMMFWYRQQPGQSLTLIATANQGSEATYESGFVIDKFPISRPNLTFSTLTVSNMSPEDSSIYLCSVLTGANQPQHFGDGTRLSIL.

The chain couples TRBV29-1 to TRBJ2-2; D might be TRBD1 (5 bases). Germline loops: CDR1 SQVTM, CDR2 ANQGSEA. The CDR3 covers 12 residues. Here the CDR3 reads CTARENTGELFF. The CDR3 DNA follows: TGCACCGCCAGGGAAAACACCGGGGAGCTGTTTTTT.

For this clone: Other DNA sequences within the sample encode an identical CDR3. V usage is TRBV5-1 and J usage is TRBJ1-1; D is unclear. The ends were cut back, 0 bases at V and 1 base at J, with 4 bases in the middle. CDR1 and CDR2 (germline): SGHRS, YFSETQ. There are 13 residues in the CDR3. The CDR3 nucleotides read TGCGCCAGCAGCTTGGCCGGGAACACTGAAGCTTTCTTT. This sequence encodes CASSLAGNTEAFF.

The rearrangement joins TRBV27 to TRBJ2-7, with D possibly matching TRBD2 (6 bases). V was pared by 2 bases and J by 0 bases, with 8 bases between. The CDR3 is 14 residues long. CDR1 and CDR2 from the germline V gene are MNHEY and SMNVEV (reference sequence). The CDR3 region is CASSLVGGSYEQYF. The CDR3 DNA follows: TGTGCCAGCAGTTTAGTGGGAGGCTCCTACGAGCAGTACTTC.

The chain is built from TRBV10-3 and TRBJ2-5; 7 nucleotides agree with TRBD1. Trimming took 7 bases from V and 2 from J; bases not matched to a gene: 13. Germline V CDR1 and CDR2: ENHRY, SYGVKD. The CDR3 is 16 residues long. The chain's CDR3 is CAINPTGERSQETQYF. The CDR3 region has the DNA TGTGCCATCAATCCTACAGGGGAGAGAAGTCAAGAGACCCAGTACTTC.

V and J are TRBV9 and TRBJ2-7; D may be TRBD1 (7 bases). This CDR3 contains 15 residues. V was shortened by 3 bases and J by 5 bases, with 18 bases between the two germline ends. Germline V gene sequence: CDR1 SGDLS, CDR2 YYNGEE. The CDR3: CASSAGGQPTHEQYF. DNA of the CDR3: TGTGCCAGCAGCGCAGGGGGGCAGCCGACCCACGAGCAGTACTTC.

The CDR3 DNA is TGTGCCAGCAGTCCGGGACAGGGGTCTGGAGAGACCCAGTACTTC. Translation gives CASSPGQGSGETQYF. The chain couples TRBV2 to TRBJ2-5, with 10 bases that match TRBD1. The CDR3 covers 15 residues. CDR1 is SNHLY and CDR2 is FYNNEI in the germline V gene. J lost 4 bases, V lost 5 bases, and 7 bases had no gene match.